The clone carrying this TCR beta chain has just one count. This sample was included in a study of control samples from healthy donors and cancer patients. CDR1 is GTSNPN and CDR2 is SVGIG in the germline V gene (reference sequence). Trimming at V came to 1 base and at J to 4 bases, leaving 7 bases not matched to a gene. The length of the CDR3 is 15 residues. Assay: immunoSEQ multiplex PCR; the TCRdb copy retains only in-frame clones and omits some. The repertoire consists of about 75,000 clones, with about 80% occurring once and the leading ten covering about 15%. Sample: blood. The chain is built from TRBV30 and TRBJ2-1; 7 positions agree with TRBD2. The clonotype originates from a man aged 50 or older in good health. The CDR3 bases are TGTGCCTGGAGTGGGGCTAGCGGAGGGTACAATGAGCAGTTCTTC. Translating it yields CAWSGASGGYNEQFF.